The clone carrying this T cell receptor beta chain appeared a few times. The antigen remains undetermined. Different DNA sequences within this sample yield the same CDR3. The study reverse transcribed the entire isolated RNA, so it sequenced expressed TCRB transcripts. Assay used: immunoSEQ multiplex PCR; TCRdb lists only in-frame clones, some missing. The sample consists of 200,000 to 300,000 clones, roughly 22% of them appearing once. This entry belongs to a study of beta chain features in type 1 diabetes. Study-level points and caveats: The study found moderately but significantly shorter TCRB CDR3s in all four CD4+ subsets of Type 1 diabetes patients.

V was clipped by 1 base and J by 4 bases; unmatched bases: 2. The germline CDR1 and CDR2 sequences are SGHTA and FQGNSA. This CDR3 has 14 residues. The chain has TRBV7-2 and TRBJ2-7, with 9 nucleotides matching TRBD2. The sample comprised naive CD4+ T cells from blood. The source is a woman in her forties with type 1 diabetes. The CDR3 sequence: CASSLEAGGYEQYF. CDR3 nucleotide sequence: TGTGCCAGCAGCTTAGAAGCGGGGGGTTACGAGCAGTACTTC.